This T cell receptor (beta chain) was found in a study of blood T cell repertoires in COVID-19. V was shortened by 3 bases and J by 5 bases, with 16 bases between the two germline ends. Germline V gene data show CDR1 as KGHSH and CDR2 as LQKENI. CDR3 length: 15 amino acids. Cohorts were determined from participant-reported clinical history. Sequenced by immunoSEQ multiplex PCR; TCRdb stores in-frame clones only, minus some. The sample lists roughly 300,000 clones; approximately 84% were seen once. The specimen was PBMCs or T cells enriched from blood (not recorded which). The source of this sequence is a man aged 25 to 40 who had recovered from COVID-19. This chain joins TRBV18 and TRBJ2-5, with a possible D match to TRBD2 (5 bases). CDR3 protein: CASSPLLGKGETQYF. The CDR3 nucleotides are TGTGCCAGCTCACCTCTACTAGGGAAGGGCGAGACCCAGTACTTC.